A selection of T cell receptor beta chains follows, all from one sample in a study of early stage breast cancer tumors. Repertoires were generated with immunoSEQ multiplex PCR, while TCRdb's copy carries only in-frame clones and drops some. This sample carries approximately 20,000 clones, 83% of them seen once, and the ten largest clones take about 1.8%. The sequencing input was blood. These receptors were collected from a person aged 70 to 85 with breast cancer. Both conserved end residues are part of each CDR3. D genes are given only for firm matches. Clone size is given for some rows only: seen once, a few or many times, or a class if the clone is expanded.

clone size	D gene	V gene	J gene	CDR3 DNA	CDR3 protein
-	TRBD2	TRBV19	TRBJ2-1	TGTGCCAGTAGTTGGATTAGCGGGTCATACAATGAGCAGTTCTTC	CASSWISGSYNEQFF
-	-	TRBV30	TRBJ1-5	TGTGCATCCTTGTCCGAAGCGTATAGCAATCAGCCCCAGCATTTT	CASLSEAYSNQPQHF
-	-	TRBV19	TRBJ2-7	TGTGCCAGTAGCCGGGACAAGGGCTACGAGCAGTACTTC	CASSRDKGYEQYF
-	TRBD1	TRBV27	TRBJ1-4	TGTGCCAGCAGACGAGACAGGGGTGCTACTAATGAAAAACTGTTTTTT	CASRRDRGATNEKLFF
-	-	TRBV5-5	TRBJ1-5	TGTGCCAGCAGCTTGGGCCCCGTACGATCTAGCGGCAATCAGCCCCAGCATTTT	CASSLGPVRSSGNQPQHF
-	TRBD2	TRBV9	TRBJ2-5	TGTGCCAGCAGCGCGACTAGCGGGGGCGGGGAGACCCAGTACTTC	CASSATSGGGETQYF
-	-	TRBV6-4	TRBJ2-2	TGTGCCAGCAGGCGACAGGAGAACACCGGGGAGCTGTTTTTT	CASRRQENTGELFF
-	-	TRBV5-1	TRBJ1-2	TGCGCCAGCAGCCTTCCGGGAGCTAACTATGGCTACACCTTC	CASSLPGANYGYTF
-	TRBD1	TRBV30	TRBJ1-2	TGTGCCTGGAGTGAACAGGACAGGGGCTATGGCTACACCTTC	CAWSEQDRGYGYTF
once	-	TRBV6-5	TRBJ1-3	TGTGCCAGCAGTTACTTCCCCGGGGAAGTCGGAAACACCATATATTTT	CASSYFPGEVGNTIYF
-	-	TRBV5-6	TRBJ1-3	TGTGCCAGCAGCTTGGGTCTTTCTGGAAACACCATATATTTT	CASSLGLSGNTIYF
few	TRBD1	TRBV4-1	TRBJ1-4	TGCGCCAGCACGACTCAAGACAGGGGCGAAAAACTGTTTTTT	CASTTQDRGEKLFF
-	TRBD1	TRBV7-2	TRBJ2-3	TGTGCCAGCAGCCGGACCGGGACAGGGGGCGACGATACGCAGTATTTT	CASSRTGTGGDDTQYF
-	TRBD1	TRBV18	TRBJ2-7	TGTGCCAGCTCACCTACAGGGGTTTCCTCCTACGAGCAGTACTTC	CASSPTGVSSYEQYF
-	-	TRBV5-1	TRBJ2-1	TGCGCCAGCAGCTTGGTTATAGGGAGCTCCTACAATGAGCAGTTCTTC	CASSLVIGSSYNEQFF
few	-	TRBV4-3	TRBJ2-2	TGCGCCAGCAGCCAAGATGTTCAGGTCACCGGGGAGCTGTTTTTT	CASSQDVQVTGELFF
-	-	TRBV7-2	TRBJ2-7	TGTGCCAGCAGCGTCAGGGGGGCCTACGAGCAGTACTTC	CASSVRGAYEQYF
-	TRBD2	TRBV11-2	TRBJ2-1	TGTGCCAGCAGCTCTAGCGGGGGAAAAGGAGGGAGTGAGCAGTTCTTC	CASSSSGGKGGSEQFF
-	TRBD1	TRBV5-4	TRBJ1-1	TGTGCCAGTAGCTGGGGGGACAGGGCGGGCACTGAAGCTTTCTTT	CASSWGDRAGTEAFF
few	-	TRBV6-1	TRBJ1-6	TGTGCCAGCAGCGAGTATAATTCACCCCTCCACTTT	CASSEYNSPLHF
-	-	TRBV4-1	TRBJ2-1	TGCGCCAGCAGCCAAGAGGCACAGGGCCCCTACAATGAGCAGTTCTTC	CASSQEAQGPYNEQFF
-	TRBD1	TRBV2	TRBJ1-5	TGTGCCAGCAGAGTTGACAGGGTTGGCAATCAGCCCCAGCATTTT	CASRVDRVGNQPQHF
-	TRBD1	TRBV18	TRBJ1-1	TGTGCCAGCTCACCCACATTGCTTAAGACAGGGGCCAACACTGAAGCTTTCTTT	CASSPTLLKTGANTEAFF
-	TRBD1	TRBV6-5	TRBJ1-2	TGTGCCAGCAGTTACTCGGGACAGGGCTATGGCTACACCTTC	CASSYSGQGYGYTF
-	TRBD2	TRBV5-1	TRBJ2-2	TGCGCCAGCAGCGCCGGGACTAGCGGGGAGCACGGGGAGCTGTTTTTT	CASSAGTSGEHGELFF
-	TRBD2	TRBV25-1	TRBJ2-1	TGTGCCAGCAGTGGACTAGCGGGTAACAATGAGCAGTTCTTC	CASSGLAGNNEQFF
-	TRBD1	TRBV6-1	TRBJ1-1	TGTGCCAGCAGTTTTCTACGGGACAGTGAAGCTTTCTTT	CASSFLRDSEAFF
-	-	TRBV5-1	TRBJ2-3	TGCGCCAGCAGCTTGGAGCGGATCCCCACAGATACGCAGTATTTT	CASSLERIPTDTQYF
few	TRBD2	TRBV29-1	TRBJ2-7	TGCAGCGTTGAAGCGGGGGGTTACGAGCAGTACTTC	CSVEAGGYEQYF
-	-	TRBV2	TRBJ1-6	TGTGCCAGCACCGGGGAGGGGGATTCACCCCTCCACTTT	CASTGEGDSPLHF
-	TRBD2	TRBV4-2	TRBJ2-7	TGTGCCAGCAGCCAAGAGCGCGGGGGGGCCCGAAACGAGCAGTACTTC	CASSQERGGARNEQYF
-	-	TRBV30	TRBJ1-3	TGTGCCTGGATCACAGGGCCCCTCTCTGGAAACACCATATATTTT	CAWITGPLSGNTIYF
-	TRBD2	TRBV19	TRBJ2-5	TGTGCCAGTGGTAATAGCGGGGGGTCGGAGACCCAGTACTTC	CASGNSGGSETQYF
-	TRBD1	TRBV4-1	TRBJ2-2	TGCGCCAGCAGCCACGGAACAGGGGGCCCCGGGGAGCTGTTTTTT	CASSHGTGGPGELFF
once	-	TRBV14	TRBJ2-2	TGTGCCAGCAGCCAAGTCTTGAGGGCCGGGGAGCTGTTTTTT	CASSQVLRAGELFF
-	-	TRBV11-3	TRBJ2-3	TGTGCCAGCAGCCGTCGGCAGGGCACAGATACGCAGTATTTT	CASSRRQGTDTQYF
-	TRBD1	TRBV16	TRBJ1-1	TGTGCCAGCAGCCAGCAGACAGGGCTCGCTGAAGCTTTCTTT	CASSQQTGLAEAFF
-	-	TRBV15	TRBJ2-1	TGTGCCACCAGCAGAGCTTTCCAGGGGTCGTACAATGAGCAGTTCTTC	CATSRAFQGSYNEQFF
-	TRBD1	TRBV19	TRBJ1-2	TGTGCCAGTAGTACCCTACAGGGGAACTATGGCTACACCTTC	CASSTLQGNYGYTF
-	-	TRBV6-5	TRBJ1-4	TGTGCCAGCAGGAACCGAGGACAGCACGAAAAACTGTTTTTT	CASRNRGQHEKLFF
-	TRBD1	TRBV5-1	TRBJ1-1	TGCGCCAGCAGGCTAACAAGGACAGGGGGTGCTGAAGCTTTCTTT	CASRLTRTGGAEAFF
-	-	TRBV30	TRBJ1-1	TGTGCCTGGAGCCCCCGGAACACTGAAGCTTTCTTT	CAWSPRNTEAFF
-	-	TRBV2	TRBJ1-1	TGTGCCAGCAGGACCAGGGAGGGAGGGAACACTGAAGCTTTCTTT	CASRTREGGNTEAFF
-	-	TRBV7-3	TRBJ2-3	TGTGCCAGCAGCTTAATGGGTGCCAAGGGGGATACGCAGTATTTT	CASSLMGAKGDTQYF
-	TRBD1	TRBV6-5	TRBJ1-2	TGTGCCAGCAGTTACTCGAGACAGGGTGGCTACACCTTC	CASSYSRQGGYTF
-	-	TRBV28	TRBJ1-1	TGTGCCAGCAGCCCTGACAGGCGACTAAGTTTGAACACTGAAGCTTTCTTT	CASSPDRRLSLNTEAFF
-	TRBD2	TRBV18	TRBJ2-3	TGTGCCAGCTCACCAAGACTAGCGGGGGCTACAGATACGCAGTATTTT	CASSPRLAGATDTQYF
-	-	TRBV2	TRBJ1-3	TGTGCCAGCAGTGAACAGGGAAGCTCTGGAAACACCATATATTTT	CASSEQGSSGNTIYF
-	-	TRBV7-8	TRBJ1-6	TGTGCCAGCAGCTTAGGGGCCCATAATTCACCCCTCCACTTT	CASSLGAHNSPLHF
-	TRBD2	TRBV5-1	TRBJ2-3	TGCGCCAGCAGCCCAAACTCCCACCTAGCGGGGAACACAGATACGCAGTATTTT	CASSPNSHLAGNTDTQYF
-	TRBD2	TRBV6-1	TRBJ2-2	TGTGCCACTTCTAGCGGGGGGGCACGTAACCGGGAGCTGTTTTTT	CATSSGGARNRELFF
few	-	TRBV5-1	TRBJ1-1	TGCGCCAGCAGCTCCAGTGGGCTTGGAGCTTTCTTT	CASSSSGLGAFF
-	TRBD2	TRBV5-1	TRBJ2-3	TGCGCCAGCCTAGCGGGGGGTGACACAGATACGCAGTATTTT	CASLAGGDTDTQYF
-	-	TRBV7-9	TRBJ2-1	TGTGCCAGCAGCTTAGTGGGATCGGGGGTTGAGCAGTTCTTC	CASSLVGSGVEQFF
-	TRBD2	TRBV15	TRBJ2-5	TGTGCCACCAGCAGAGTATACAGCGGGGGGAGAGAAGAGACCCAGTACTTC	CATSRVYSGGREETQYF